This T cell receptor beta chain was obtained from a study of post-analysis software for immune sequencing data. The wider study: Courses of disease covered relapsing-remitting, secondary progressive and progressive-relapsing multiple sclerosis.

On this clonotype: Its cognate antigen is unknown.

Whole-study results and caveats: About five TRBV segments were more frequent in patients than controls; TRBV5-6, TRBV5-1 and TRBV20-1 belonged to this group. Batch-mates among the samples co-clustered strongly by F measure. Multiple sclerosis was associated with a significant reduction in normalized Chao1 diversity relative to controls.

Tagging with unique molecular identifiers was a feature of the TCR beta cDNA libraries. Researchers reported some 500,000 cDNA molecules coming from around 1 to 9.1 million T cells. TCRdb re-derived calls from the PCR reads in MiXCR, one entry per CDR3 protein. This sample has some 500,000 distinct CDR3 sequences, with under 55% found just once. Trimming cost V 3 bases and J 7 bases, with 21 bases left between them. CDR1 and CDR2 (germline): SQVTM, ANQGSEA. This CDR3 has 15 amino acids. The TCR sequence derives from a girl between 10 and 17 years old with multiple sclerosis. Sequencing was done on a sample of blood. The rearrangement uses TRBV29-1 and TRBJ1-2; the D gene is possibly TRBD1 (6 bases). CDR3 protein: CSVDPSKGGASGYTF. In DNA form, the CDR3 reads TGCAGCGTTGATCCCTCTAAGGGGGGCGCTTCTGGCTACACCTTC.